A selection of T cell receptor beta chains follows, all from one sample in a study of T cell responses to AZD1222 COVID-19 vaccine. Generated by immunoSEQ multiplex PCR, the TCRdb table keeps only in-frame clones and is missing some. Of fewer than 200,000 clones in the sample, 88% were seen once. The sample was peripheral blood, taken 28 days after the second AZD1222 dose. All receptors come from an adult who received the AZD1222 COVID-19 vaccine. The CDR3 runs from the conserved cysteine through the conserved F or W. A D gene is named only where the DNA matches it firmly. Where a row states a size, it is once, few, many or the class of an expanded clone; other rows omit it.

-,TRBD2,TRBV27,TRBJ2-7,TGTGCCAGCACCCTATCGGGGGGAGGCGAGCAGTACTTC,CASTLSGGGEQYF
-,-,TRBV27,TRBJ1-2,TGTGCCAGCAGCCCTCTCCTTGGGAACTATGGCTACACCTTC,CASSPLLGNYGYTF
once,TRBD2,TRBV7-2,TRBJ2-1,TGTGCCAGCAGCACCCCGGGACTAGCGTCCTACAATGAGCAGTTCTTC,CASSTPGLASYNEQFF
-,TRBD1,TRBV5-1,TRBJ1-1,TGCGCCAGCAGTCCAGGGACAGGTGGCACTGAAGCTTTCTTT,CASSPGTGGTEAFF
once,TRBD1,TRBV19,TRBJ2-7,TGTGCCAGTAGCGCCACAGGGGTCTACGAGCAGTACTTC,CASSATGVYEQYF
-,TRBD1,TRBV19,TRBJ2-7,TGTGCCAGTAGCTGGTCACCGGGACAGATGACTTTAGAGCAGTACTTC,CASSWSPGQMTLEQYF
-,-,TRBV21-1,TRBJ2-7,TGTGCCAGCAGCAAAGGCAGGTCAGGCGGTACTTCCTACGAGCAGTACTTC,CASSKGRSGGTSYEQYF
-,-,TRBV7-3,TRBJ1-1,TGTGCCAGCAGCTTAAGGGCCAACACTGAAGCTTTCTTT,CASSLRANTEAFF
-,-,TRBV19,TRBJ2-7,TGTGCCAGTATTGGAGGGCGTGTGGCCAACTACGAGCAGTACTTC,CASIGGRVANYEQYF
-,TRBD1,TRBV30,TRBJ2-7,TGTGCCTGGGGACAGGGCGCCGGGGGCGAGCAGTACTTC,CAWGQGAGGEQYF
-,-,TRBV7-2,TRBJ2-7,TGTGCCAGCAGCCCGAACTGGGGTTACGAGCAGTACTTC,CASSPNWGYEQYF
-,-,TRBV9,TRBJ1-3,TGTGCCAGCAGCGTAGCGGGGATTGGCGCTGGAAACACCATATATTTT,CASSVAGIGAGNTIYF
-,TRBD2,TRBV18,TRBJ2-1,TGTGCCAGCTCACCAGGGCTAGCGGACAACAATGAGCAGTTCTTC,CASSPGLADNNEQFF
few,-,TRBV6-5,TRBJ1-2,TGTGCCAGCAGGACGGCGGGGGATCTCTATGGCTACACCTTC,CASRTAGDLYGYTF
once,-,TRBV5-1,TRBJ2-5,TGCGCCAGCAGCTTGACACCAGGAGGGGAGACCCAGTACTTC,CASSLTPGGETQYF
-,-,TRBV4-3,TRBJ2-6,TGCGCCAGCAGCCAAGATAGGTGGGGCAGGGGGGCCAACGTCCTGACTTTC,CASSQDRWGRGANVLTF
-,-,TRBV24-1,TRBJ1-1,TGTGCCACCAGTGGGAGCACTGAAGCTTTCTTT,CATSGSTEAFF